This TCR beta chain comes out of a study of blood T cells in healthy people across ages. Broader study findings: Roughly linear declines in TCR beta diversity per million T cells occurred with age. Higher diversity and more naive CD4+ cells were features of long-lived donors, compared to aged donors. It was not possible, with unsorted PBMCs, to conclusively compare naive and antigen-experienced cells.

With respect to this clonotype: Its antigen is not identified. Germline is not matched at one junction end, which may reflect a read error.

Using a J-beta primer mix together with a sample-barcoded 5' primer, a second PCR was run for roughly 6 to 12 cycles. TCRdb analysed the 5' RACE reads with MiXCR anew, one entry per CDR3 protein. The sample has hundreds of thousands of distinct CDR3 sequences, 40% to 50% seen once. Germline V lookup: CDR1 SGHNT, CDR2 YENEEA. CDR3 size: 17 residues. This chain uses TRBV11-3 with TRBJ1-1; 10 bases agree with TRBD1. The sequence derives from a man aged 55 to 70 in good health. The sample consisted of blood. CDR3 sequence: CTSSLVGTGVSDTEAFF. The DNA of the CDR3 is TGTACCAGCAGCTTAGTCGGGACAGGGGTATCGGACACTGAAGCTTTCTTT. The variable domain in full, with the rest retrieved from reference TRBV11-3 and TRBJ1-1, is EAGVVQSPRYKIIEKKQPVAFWCNPISGHNTLYWYLQNLGQGPELLIRYENEEAVDDSQLPKDRFSAERLKGVDSTLKIQPAELGDSAVYLCTSSLVGTGVSDTEAFFGQGTRLTVV.